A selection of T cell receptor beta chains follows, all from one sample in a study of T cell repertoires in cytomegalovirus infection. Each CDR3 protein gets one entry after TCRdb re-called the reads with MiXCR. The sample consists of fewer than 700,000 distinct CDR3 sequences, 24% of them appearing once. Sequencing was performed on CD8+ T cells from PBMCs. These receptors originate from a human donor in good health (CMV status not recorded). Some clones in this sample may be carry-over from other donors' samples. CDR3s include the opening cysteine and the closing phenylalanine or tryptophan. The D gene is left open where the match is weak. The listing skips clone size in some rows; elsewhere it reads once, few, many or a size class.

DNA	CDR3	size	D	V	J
TGCGCCAGCAGGGAGCTAGGGGGGCGGCGTCACAATGAGCAGTTCTTC	CASRELGGRRHNEQFF	few	NA	TRBV23-1	TRBJ2-1
TGTGCCAGCAGCTATCGGGACAGATACACCGGGGAGCTGTTTTTT	CASSYRDRYTGELFF	NA	TRBD1	TRBV14	TRBJ2-2
TGTGCCAGCAGAGTCGGGCCCAGAGGTAGGACTGAAGCTTTCTTT	CASRVGPRGRTEAFF	NA	NA	TRBV6-5	TRBJ1-1
TGTGCCAGTAGTATCCGCAGCAAATACAATGAGCAGTTCTTC	CASSIRSKYNEQFF	NA	NA	TRBV19	TRBJ2-1
TGTGCCAGCCAGGATATGGGGTACAGCCGCACCATCACCGATGGCTACACCTTC	CASQDMGYSRTITDGYTF	few	NA	TRBV28	TRBJ1-2
TGTGCCAGCAGCTTGTGGTGGGAAGAGACCCAGTACTTC	CASSLWWEETQYF	few	NA	TRBV7-2	TRBJ2-5
TGTGCCAGCAGCTCACCTCCTCAGGGACCCTACGAGCAGTACTTC	CASSSPPQGPYEQYF	many	NA	TRBV7-9	TRBJ2-7
TGTGCCAGCAGTGTACAGGACAATGAGCAGTTCTTC	CASSVQDNEQFF	many	NA	TRBV28	TRBJ2-1
TGTGCCAGCAGTTTATGGGGGCTAAACACCGGGGAGCTGTTTTTT	CASSLWGLNTGELFF	few	NA	TRBV28	TRBJ2-2
TGTGCCAGCAGCCTCAGGACAGTCCCCTACGAGCAGTACTTC	CASSLRTVPYEQYF	many	NA	TRBV11-1	TRBJ2-7
TGTGCCACCAGTCTGGGGCGCATGGATGAGCAGTTCTTC	CATSLGRMDEQFF	once	NA	TRBV15	TRBJ2-1
TGCGCCAGCAGCTTATATGGGACAGCCAATGAGCAGTTCTTC	CASSLYGTANEQFF	few	TRBD1	TRBV5-1	TRBJ2-1
TGTGCCAGCAGCGCTACAGCTGACAGGGGAGCCTACAATGAGCAGTTCTTC	CASSATADRGAYNEQFF	NA	TRBD1	TRBV7-9	TRBJ2-1